A selection of T cell receptor beta chains follows, all from one sample in a study of OX40 agonist ivuxolimab in advanced cancers. Clones were sequenced by immunoSEQ multiplex PCR, and TCRdb holds only the in-frame ones, with some missing. The sample lists about 70,000 clones; just over 85% were seen once. The specimen comprised CD4+ or CD8+ T cells sorted from blood, sampled in a trial of the OX40 agonist ivuxolimab. The receptors here all came from an adult with an advanced solid tumor such as melanoma, head and neck, liver or kidney cancer. Both conserved end residues are trimmed from each CDR3.

V: TRBV7-8; CDR3: ASSRGSGGANYGYT
V: TRBV4-1; CDR3: ASSQGLAKNIQY
V: TRBV4-2; CDR3: ASSLGGDEQY
V: TRBV11-3; CDR3: ASSEADGANVLT
V: TRBV4-1; CDR3: ASSQDGGSSSYEQY
V: TRBV25-1; CDR3: ASSVGIGEKLF
V: TRBV4-1; CDR3: ASSQDWGTSEQY
V: TRBV11-2; CDR3: ASSLDRADTQY
V: TRBV6-5; CDR3: ASRVFDEQY
V: TRBV7-8; CDR3: ASSHLGEGAAGELF
V: TRBV7-6; CDR3: ASSSSTGGEQY
V: TRBV29-1; CDR3: SAPTGTTDNEQF
V: TRBV5-8; CDR3: ASSSDRVNTGELF
V: TRBV28; CDR3: ASSSGTGEEEKLF
V: TRBV7-2; CDR3: ASSLDFNTYEQY
V: TRBV28; CDR3: ASSRGQGNQPQH
V: TRBV7-8; CDR3: ASSLLLPGLETNEKLF
V: TRBV19; CDR3: ASSIHPGQSNQPQH
V: TRBV30; CDR3: AWADFHGYT
V: TRBV7-9; CDR3: ASSLDLGEQY
V: TRBV7-9; CDR3: ASSSDTYGYT
V: TRBV28; CDR3: ASSLGEYEQY
V: TRBV5-1; CDR3: ASSLGTGSGDTEAF
V: TRBV10-3; CDR3: AIAGTQETQY
V: TRBV7-3; CDR3: ASSRQGLTSTDTQY
V: TRBV29-1; CDR3: SVDLQGGPSYEQY
V: TRBV28; CDR3: ASSLRGSKYRQPQH
V: TRBV15; CDR3: ATSSSYRDTEAF
V: TRBV6-1; CDR3: ASTLGGTYGYT
V: TRBV20-1; CDR3: SAFQGAQY
V: TRBV4-2; CDR3: ASSQDLRTGTDTIY
V: TRBV19; CDR3: ASSTATDTQY
V: TRBV15; CDR3: ATSRGGQSTEAF
V: TRBV11-2; CDR3: ASSLDSAGNEKLF
V: TRBV5-1; CDR3: ASSSQGDTGELF
V: TRBV5-1; CDR3: ASSLGTGGTEAF
V: TRBV4-1; CDR3: ASSQDQEKLF
V: TRBV5-1; CDR3: ASSFGAPGNSPLH
V: TRBV9; CDR3: ASSVRPGGAYEQY
V: TRBV4-2; CDR3: ASSQDRGNYNEQF
V: TRBV19; CDR3: ASSTRGRGSGANVLT
V: TRBV10-3; CDR3: AIRTPNTGELF
V: TRBV19; CDR3: ASRAKGRDSSNQPQH
V: TRBV5-4; CDR3: ASSLEPSRGDTIY
V: TRBV30; CDR3: AWRGAGNTIY
V: TRBV19; CDR3: ASSRGTLTRGTEAF
V: TRBV11-2; CDR3: ASSLLDEQY
V: TRBV28; CDR3: ASSPQGSEKLF
V: TRBV5-4; CDR3: ASSLGWTEQY
V: TRBV2; CDR3: ASKGQRLGYEQF
V: TRBV21-1; CDR3: ARRRGETQY
V: TRBV7-6; CDR3: ASSAAGGIGEKLF
V: TRBV5-5; CDR3: ASSPAAGDEQY
V: TRBV18; CDR3: ASSPGLAHTYEQY
V: TRBV29-1; CDR3: SVDTGLLGYT
V: TRBV30; CDR3: AWSVPGRVDYGYT
V: TRBV19; CDR3: ASSPRDSRYT